These 27 T cell receptor beta chains were all obtained from the same sample, sequenced in a study of vaccination and CD4 T cells after COVID-19. Their antigens remain unidentified. The treatment: roughly 10-day PBMC culture with coronavirus spike peptide pools or control peptides (ViraFEST assay). Oncomine TCR Beta short-read sequencing was applied to DNA from cultured CD4+ T cells. Each CDR3 protein is one row after TCRdb ran MiXCR on the PCR reads. The profile shows about 18,000 distinct CDR3 sequences, around two thirds of them singletons. Input material: CD4+ T cells from blood, cultured in vitro. Receptors originate from a human donor who had recovered from COVID-19.

The V gene is TRBV15, the J gene TRBJ1-1; 8 bases are a match to TRBD1. J lost 10 bases, V lost 0 bases, and 7 bases had no gene match. The germline V gene encodes CDR1 LNHNV and CDR2 YYDKDF (reference sequence). The CDR3 runs 14 residues. CDR3 protein: CATSRDQTGVGAFF. Here the CDR3 DNA reads TGTGCCACCAGCAGAGATCAGACAGGGGTGGGAGCTTTCTTT.

The rearrangement uses TRBV7-2 and TRBJ2-5, with D possibly TRBD2 on 5 matching bases. In germline, CDR1 is SGHTA, CDR2 FQGNSA. The CDR3 length is 16 residues. Deletions cut 5 bases from V and 4 bases from J, with 20 bases between. As DNA, the CDR3 is TGTGCCAGCAGCCTCATCGGGTCCCAGCGGTCAGAGACCCAGTACTTC. Translated, it gives CASSLIGSQRSETQYF. The full variable domain, with the rest looked up from reference TRBV7-2 and TRBJ2-5, is GAGVSQSPSNKVTEKGKDVELRCDPISGHTALYWYRQSLGQGLEFLIYFQGNSAPDKSGLPSDRFSAERTGGSVSTLTIQRTQQEDSAVYLCASSLIGSQRSETQYFGPGTRLLVL.

This sequence joins TRBV24-1 and TRBJ1-5; D remains ambiguous. Trimming cost V 4 bases and J 1 base, with 1 base left between them. Germline V CDR1 and CDR2: KGHDR, SFDVKD. This CDR3 has 12 amino acids. CDR3 sequence reads: CATSESNQPQHF. The CDR3 DNA is TGTGCCACCAGTGAAAGCAATCAGCCCCAGCATTTT.

The chain recombines TRBV7-9 with TRBJ2-3, with 7 nucleotides matching TRBD2. CDR1 is SEHNR, CDR2 FQNEAQ, per germline (reference sequence). The ends lost 2 bases at V and 0 bases at J; junction bases unmatched: 14. CDR3 length equals 19 residues. The CDR3 loop reads CASSLRGTTSGASTDTQYF. DNA for the CDR3: TGTGCCAGCAGCTTACGCGGCACTACGAGCGGGGCTAGCACAGATACGCAGTATTTT. Together with reference TRBV7-9 and TRBJ2-3, the CDR3 gives the full variable domain: DTGVSQNPRHKITKRGQNVTFRCDPISEHNRLYWYRQTLGQGPEFLTYFQNEAQLEKSRLLSDRFSAERPKGSFSTLEIQRTEQGDSAMYLCASSLRGTTSGASTDTQYFGPGTRLTVL.

This chain joins TRBV20-1 and TRBJ2-5, with TRBD2 identical over 8 bases. The CDR3 is 15 residues long. In germline, CDR1 is DFQATT, CDR2 SNEGSKA (reference sequence). V shed 2 bases, J shed 2 bases, and the junction held 7 bases outside the gene matches. The CDR3 bases are TGCAGTGCTAGATATCACCGGGGGGGTCAAGAGACCCAGTACTTC. Translation: CSARYHRGGQETQYF.

The chain couples TRBV23-1 to TRBJ1-1; 8 nucleotides line up with TRBD1. TRBV23-1 is reported as an ORF; its role is uncertain. The CDR3 totals 20 residues. The junction had 22 bases not matched to a gene; V was cut back by 7 bases and J by 0 bases. The DNA of the CDR3 is TGCGCCAGCAATGAAACCTGGTGCAGGGGGCCTACGAGGATGAACACTGAAGCTTTCTTT. Translating gives CASNETWCRGPTRMNTEAFF.

The gene calls are TRBV7-3 and TRBJ1-1; D is ambiguous. CDR1 and CDR2 from the germline V gene are SGHTA and FQGTGA. The CDR3 is 14 residues long. V was pared by 5 bases and J by 3 bases, with 13 bases between. CDR3 sequence: CASSRVPGDTEAFF. The CDR3 region has the DNA TGTGCCAGCAGCCGAGTCCCCGGGGACACTGAAGCTTTCTTT. The full variable domain, completed using reference TRBV7-3 and TRBJ1-1, is GAGVSQTPSNKVTEKGKYVELRCDPISGHTALYWYRQSLGQGPEFLIYFQGTGAADDSGLPNDRFFAVRPEGSVSTLKIQRTERGDSAVYLCASSRVPGDTEAFFGQGTRLTVV.

The chain combines TRBV15 with TRBJ1-1; D is unresolved. The CDR3 extends over 14 amino acids. Trimming stripped 1 base from V and 1 base from J, with 7 bases between. Germline-derived CDR1 and CDR2 are LNHNV and YYDKDF (reference sequence). CDR3 nucleotides: TGTGCCACCAGCAGAGTGGCCAGGAACACTGAAGCTTTCTTT. Its translation is CATSRVARNTEAFF. Drawing the rest from reference TRBV15 and TRBJ1-1, the complete variable domain is DAMVIQNPRYQVTQFGKPVTLSCSQTLNHNVMYWYQQKSSQAPKLLFHYYDKDFNNEADTPDNFQSRRPNTSFCFLDIRSPGLGDTAMYLCATSRVARNTEAFFGQGTRLTVV.

The rearrangement uses TRBV27 and TRBJ1-2; D unclear. The CDR3 sequence is 14 residues long. Germline CDR1 reads MNHEY; CDR2 reads SMNVEV (reference sequence). Trimming pared 9 bases from V and 8 bases from J, leaving 22 bases between. CDR3 bases: TGTGCCAGTCGACCCGCGCAAGGTCCAAGGGGCTACACCTTC. Its protein product is CASRPAQGPRGYTF.

This clonotype was picked up a small number of times. The V call is TRBV12-3 or TRBV12-4, the J call TRBJ1-2; D uncertain. V lost 6 bases, J lost 2 bases, and 10 bases lay in between. The CDR3 has 13 residues. The chain's CDR3 is CASRASKNYGYTF. The CDR3 DNA reads as TGTGCCAGCAGGGCTTCCAAGAACTATGGCTACACCTTC.

In this sample, this clonotype turned up once. The genes are TRBV27 and TRBJ2-2, with 9 bases matching TRBD2. Per germline, CDR1 MNHEY and CDR2 SMNVEV (reference sequence). J gave up 1 base and V 3 bases, and 9 bases lay outside the gene matches. This CDR3 is built from 18 residues. CDR3 DNA sequence: TGTGCCAGCAGTTTCGGGAGCGGGAGGCCCCTGAACACCGGGGAGCTGTTTTTT. Its protein product is CASSFGSGRPLNTGELFF.

The chain uses TRBV20-1 and TRBJ1-1; maybe TRBD1 (6 bases). Trimming stripped 0 bases from V and 0 bases from J, with 17 bases between. CDR3 length: 17 amino acids. Germline assignment: CDR1 DFQATT and CDR2 SNEGSKA (reference sequence). CDR3 in DNA: TGCAGTGCTAGAGATAGGGGGGCCGGGGGCATGAACACTGAAGCTTTCTTT. Translated, it gives CSARDRGAGGMNTEAFF.

The rearrangement joins TRBV28 to TRBJ2-5; weak D call: TRBD2 (5 bases). This CDR3 spans 12 amino acids. Germline V CDR1 and CDR2: MDHEN, SYDVKM. Deletions cut 3 bases from V and 9 bases from J, with 11 bases between. In DNA form, the CDR3 reads TGTGCCAGCAGTTTCCCGGTGGAGGCCCAGTACTTC. Protein: CASSFPVEAQYF. Based on the CDR3 plus reference TRBV28 and TRBJ2-5, the full variable domain is DVKVTQSSRYLVKRTGEKVFLECVQDMDHENMFWYRQDPGLGLRLIYFSYDVKMKEKGDIPEGYSVSREKKERFSLILESASTNQTSMYLCASSFPVEAQYFGPGTRLLVL.

This clonotype was detected only a few times. This chain connects TRBV2 to TRBJ2-1, with D tentatively TRBD1 (5 bases). Germline CDR1 is SNHLY and CDR2 is FYNNEI. The CDR3 length is 11 residues. V was shortened by 9 bases and J by 5 bases, with 8 bases between the two germline ends. CDR3 amino acids: CARRQHNEQFF. CDR3 bases: TGTGCCAGGAGACAGCACAATGAGCAGTTCTTC.

The gene calls are TRBV2 and TRBJ2-3; D uncertain. V lost 5 bases and J lost 3, with 15 bases in between. Germline V gene lookup returns CDR1 SNHLY and CDR2 FYNNEI. The CDR3 loop spans 15 amino acids. Here the CDR3 DNA reads TGTGCCAGCAGTCTCCAAGGGCAGCGTACAGATACGCAGTATTTT. As protein: CASSLQGQRTDTQYF.

This sequence joins TRBV18 and TRBJ1-2; 7 bases align to TRBD1. Germline values: CDR1 KGHSH, CDR2 LQKENI. The V and J ends lost 4 bases and 7 bases, in that order; junction bases with no gene match: 3. The CDR3 length is 12 residues. The CDR3 loop reads CASSQQGFGYTF. For the CDR3, the DNA is TGTGCCAGCTCACAACAGGGGTTTGGCTACACCTTC.

A single count supports this clonotype. The V and J genes are TRBV19 and TRBJ2-4, with a possible D match to TRBD2 (6 bases). From germline, CDR1 is LNHDA and CDR2 SQIVND (reference sequence). The CDR3 is 15 amino acids. The V end was cut by 5 bases, the J end by 2 bases, with 13 bases between. The CDR3 region is CASSRGAGTKNIQYF. The CDR3 nucleotides read TGTGCCAGTAGTCGGGGAGCGGGCACCAAAAACATTCAGTACTTC.

The chain links TRBV30 to TRBJ1-1, with D uncertain. The CDR3 runs 15 residues. With 3 bases removed from V and 0 bases from J, the gap between germline ends came to 14 bases. Germline CDR1 reads GTSNPN; CDR2 reads SVGIG (reference sequence). CDR3 DNA sequence: TGTGCCTGGAGAGGCCGCCCTCAGATGAACACTGAAGCTTTCTTT. Translating it yields CAWRGRPQMNTEAFF.

The chain carries TRBV20-1 and TRBJ1-5; maybe TRBD1 (5 bases). The germline V gene has CDR1 DFQATT and CDR2 SNEGSKA (reference sequence). V was pared by 6 bases and J by 7 bases, with 28 bases between. CDR3 size: 17 residues. The CDR3 region has the DNA TGCAGTGCCCCCAAGAACCGGCCTCAGGGTCAGTGGCAGCCCCAGCATTTT. Translating it yields CSAPKNRPQGQWQPQHF.

This chain uses TRBV7-2 with TRBJ2-3; D assignment may be TRBD1 or TRBD2 (5 bases each). This CDR3 spans 16 amino acids. V lost 6 bases and J 0 bases, leaving 16 bases between the germline ends. Germline CDR1 reads SGHTA; CDR2 reads FQGNSA. The CDR3 loop reads CASSEAGTMSTDTQYF. The DNA of the CDR3 is TGTGCCAGCAGTGAGGCCGGGACGATGAGCACAGATACGCAGTATTTT.

The CDR3 coding sequence is TGTGCCAGCAGTGAGAACCCTCTAGGAACAAATGGCTACACCTTC. Translating it yields CASSENPLGTNGYTF. This chain links TRBV2 with TRBJ1-2; D is uncertain. The CDR3 has 15 amino acids. Trimming shortened V by 3 bases and J by 6 bases, and 17 bases separated the two germline ends. Germline loops: CDR1 SNHLY, CDR2 FYNNEI.

The chain combines TRBV10-3 with TRBJ1-1, with unresolved D. The germline CDR1 and CDR2 sequences are ENHRY and SYGVKD. This CDR3 contains 13 residues. V was pared by 11 bases and J by 3 bases, with 16 bases between. The CDR3 reads CAAKPNGDTEAFF. The DNA for the CDR3 is TGTGCCGCCAAGCCGAACGGGGACACTGAAGCTTTCTTT.

The chain has TRBV11-2 and TRBJ2-7; 7 nucleotides line up with TRBD2. J gave up 5 bases and V 2 bases, and 9 bases lay outside the gene matches. Germline CDR1 and CDR2: SGHAT and FQNNGV. CDR3 length: 15 residues. This CDR3 is CASSLSVREFDEQYF. Written as DNA, the CDR3 is TGTGCCAGCAGCTTATCGGTGCGGGAGTTCGACGAGCAGTACTTC.

In its sample, this clonotype was seen a few times. J is TRBJ1-1 and V is TRBV15, with a weak D call TRBD1 (5 bases). V dropped 3 bases and J dropped 2 bases, with 13 bases sitting between them. Looked up from germline, CDR1 is LNHNV and CDR2 is YYDKDF (reference sequence). The CDR3 length is 15 residues. The CDR3 DNA is TGTGCCACCAGCAGGCCCGGGGGGTTAAACACTGAAGCTTTCTTT. Translation: CATSRPGGLNTEAFF.

The chain combines TRBV7-3 with TRBJ2-5; 11 nucleotides agree with TRBD1. V was clipped by 1 base and J by 5 bases; unmatched bases: 9. The CDR3 is 17 amino acids. Germline V lookup: CDR1 SGHTA, CDR2 FQGTGA. The CDR3 spells CASSLMGQGVGLETQYF. The DNA for the CDR3 is TGTGCCAGCAGCTTAATGGGACAGGGGGTTGGGTTGGAGACCCAGTACTTC.

The rearrangement links TRBV6-5 to TRBJ1-2; the match to TRBD1 covers 8 bases. J was trimmed by 7 bases and V by 0 bases; bases with no gene match: 7. The CDR3 has 15 amino acids. Germline V gives CDR1 MNHEY, CDR2 SVGAGI. The CDR3 nucleotides read TGTGCCAGCAGTTACTCGGACAGGGTATTATCTGGCTACACCTTC. It translates to CASSYSDRVLSGYTF.

The V call is TRBV7-3, the J call TRBJ2-5; possible D gene TRBD1, 6 bases. Germline V gene sequence: CDR1 SGHTA, CDR2 FQGTGA. Trimming shortened V by 8 bases and J by 5 bases, and 18 bases separated the two germline ends. CDR3 length equals 14 residues. The DNA of the CDR3 is TGTGCCAGCGCTCAGGATAGGGGGTGGGAGACCCAGTACTTC. The encoded protein is CASAQDRGWETQYF.